This T cell receptor (beta chain) originates from a study of neurological immune-mediated disorders. General study points: HTLV-1-associated myelopathy ranked highest for TCR clonal expansion and multiple sclerosis lowest, beneath healthy controls. The study found no CDR3 amino acid sequences shared by expanded clones across subjects, suggesting private repertoires in all groups.

Many counts were recorded for this clonotype. Its specificity is unknown. cDNA was made by 5'RACE with 10-nucleotide random UMIs. From the 5' RACE reads, TCRdb called clonotypes with MiXCR, one entry per CDR3 protein. This sample yields around 100,000 distinct CDR3 sequences, of which about a tenth are seen a single time; around 3.1% belongs to the top ten. The time point is: longitudinal time-point 3. The unsorted libraries originated from 2 million PBMCs that had been stored at -80 C. Trimming took 2 bases from V and 6 from J; bases not matched to a gene: 7. The germline gives CDR1 SEHNR, CDR2 FQNEAQ (reference sequence). The CDR3 is 15 amino acids.

Sequencing was performed on PBMCs. The chain employs TRBV7-9 and TRBJ2-1; 7 nucleotides match TRBD2. This clonotype was obtained from a female donor with HTLV-1-associated myelopathy (HAM/TSP). The CDR3 is CASSLLAVPPNEQFF. The CDR3, as DNA: TGTGCCAGCAGCTTACTAGCGGTCCCCCCCAATGAGCAGTTCTTC.